This entry concerns a single T cell receptor beta chain. Its antigen is not identified. CDR3 length: 13 amino acids. Germline lookup yields CDR1 SNHLY and CDR2 FYNNEI. The V gene lost 6 bases and the J gene lost 10 bases, with 18 bases spanning the gap. This entry is derived from a study of multiple sclerosis patients with progressive multifocal leukoencephalopathy. General study results and limits: In most PML patients, TRB repertoires appeared less diverse by entropy. Before and during natalizumab, the clones expanded at PML already existed.

The repertoire was sequenced with immunoSEQ multiplex PCR; TCRdb's copy has only in-frame clones and lacks some. The repertoire has 26,000 or so clones, approximately 90% of them found once; the top ten carry around 2.4%. The time point denotes: around 13 months of natalizumab therapy. The sequencing here drew on PBMCs, taken from a patient treated with natalizumab. The chain recombines TRBV2 with TRBJ1-1, with D unresolved. The source of this sequence is a young man with multiple sclerosis. DNA of the CDR3: TGTGCCAGCAGACCAGAGAGCCGCTCTCGAGCTTTCTTT. Encoded protein: CASRPESRSRAFF.